A single sample gave rise to the 5 T cell receptor beta chains below, sequenced in a study of patients and donors after allogeneic stem cell transplantation. TCRdb passed the RT-PCR reads through MiXCR, listing each CDR3 protein once. The sample has 70,000 to 95,000 distinct CDR3 sequences; 5% are singletons. Material for sequencing was blood, either unsorted or a sorted T cell fraction (not recorded which). The receptors come from a human donor who was either an allogeneic HSCT recipient or a stem cell or donor lymphocyte infusion donor (not recorded which). It is not recorded whose cells these are; they may come from a transplant donor.

This clonotype was picked up many times. V usage is TRBV5-4 and J usage is TRBJ2-5; TRBD1 is a possible D gene (5 bases). This CDR3 has 16 residues. Trimming pared 1 base from V and 4 bases from J, leaving 17 bases between. Germline values: CDR1 SGHNT, CDR2 YYREEE (reference sequence). The CDR3: CASSLRSFLGVETQYF. The CDR3 DNA reads as TGTGCCAGCAGCTTGAGGTCGTTCTTAGGGGTAGAGACCCAGTACTTC.

Many counts were recorded for this clonotype. The chain employs TRBV10-3 and TRBJ2-7, with D possibly being TRBD2 (5 bases). The CDR3 covers 13 residues. V was clipped by 10 bases and J by 8 bases, with 21 bases between them. The V gene's germline CDR1 is ENHRY and CDR2 SYGVKD. The CDR3 here is CATREGDGVKQYF. As DNA, the CDR3 is TGTGCCACGCGAGAGGGTGATGGAGTCAAGCAGTACTTC.

This clonotype was detected ten times or more. The chain uses TRBV20-1 and TRBJ2-4; TRBD1 is a possible D gene (6 bases). CDR1 and CDR2 from the germline V gene are DFQATT and SNEGSKA (reference sequence). The CDR3 runs 12 residues. V was trimmed by 7 bases and J by 5 bases, leaving 12 bases between them. The CDR3 coding sequence is TGCAGTGGGGGGCCGATCGAAAACATTCAGTACTTC. It codes for CSGGPIENIQYF.

In this sample, this clonotype turned up a few times. The chain is built from TRBV5-4 and TRBJ2-7, with TRBD2 matching over 9 bases. Looked up from germline, CDR1 is SGHNT and CDR2 is YYREEE (reference sequence). CDR3 length: 13 residues. Germline trimming cut 5 bases from V and 3 bases from J; bases unmatched to any gene: 3. The DNA for the CDR3 is TGTGCCAGCAGTAGCGGGAGAGGCTACGAGCAGTACTTC. Encoded protein: CASSSGRGYEQYF. Drawing the rest from reference TRBV5-4 and TRBJ2-7, the complete variable domain is ETGVTQSPTHLIKTRGQQVTLRCSSQSGHNTVSWYQQALGQGPQFIFQYYREEENGRGNFPPRFSGLQFPNYSSELNVNALELDDSALYLCASSSGRGYEQYFGPGTRLTVT.

This clonotype was recorded many times. The V call is TRBV20-1, the J call TRBJ1-1; 8 bases align to TRBD1. Germline V gene lookup returns CDR1 DFQATT and CDR2 SNEGSKA (reference sequence). The ends lost 5 bases at V and 1 base at J; junction bases unmatched: 6. This CDR3 is built from 14 residues. The CDR3 DNA reads TGCAGTGCTTCGGACAGGGTGGGGAACACTGAAGCTTTCTTT. Protein product: CSASDRVGNTEAFF.